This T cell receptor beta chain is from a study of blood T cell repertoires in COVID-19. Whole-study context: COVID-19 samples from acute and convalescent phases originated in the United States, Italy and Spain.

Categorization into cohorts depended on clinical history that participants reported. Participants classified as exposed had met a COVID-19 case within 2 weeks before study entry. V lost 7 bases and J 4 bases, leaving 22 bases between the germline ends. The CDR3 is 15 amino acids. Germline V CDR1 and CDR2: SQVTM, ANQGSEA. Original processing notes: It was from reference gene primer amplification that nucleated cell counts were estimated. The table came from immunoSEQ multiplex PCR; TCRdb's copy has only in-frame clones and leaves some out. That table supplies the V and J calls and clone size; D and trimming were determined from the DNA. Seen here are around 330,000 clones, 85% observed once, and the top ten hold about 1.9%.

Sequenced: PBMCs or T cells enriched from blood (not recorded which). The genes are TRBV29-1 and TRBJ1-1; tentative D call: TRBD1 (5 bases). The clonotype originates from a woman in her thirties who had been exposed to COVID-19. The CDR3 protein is CSARRVGGGGTEAFF. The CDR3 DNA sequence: TGCAGCGCAAGAAGAGTGGGGGGAGGAGGCACTGAAGCTTTCTTT.